This T cell receptor (beta chain) was obtained from a study of cytomegalovirus exposure and HLA in healthy donors. Concerning this clone itself: Its antigen is still unknown.

The PCR ran on 60 Vbeta and 13 Jbeta primers. Sequenced by immunoSEQ multiplex PCR; TCRdb stores in-frame clones only, minus some. This repertoire shows roughly 200,000 clones, around 83% found once; its top ten account for over 1.5%. In germline, CDR1 is LNHDA, CDR2 SQIVND (reference sequence). Trimming removed 4 bases from V and 4 bases from J, with 14 bases in between. The CDR3 has 16 amino acids. Study outcomes and limitations: CMV serostatus was the sole immune exposure information available. Among TCR beta chains of equal frequency, HLA-associated ones were more clonally expanded in a later analysis.

This sequence originates from a man aged 45-65 years in good health and CMV-seronegative. Source material: PBMCs. The V gene is TRBV19, the J gene TRBJ2-6; D unclear. DNA for the CDR3: TGTGCCAGTAGTACGTTATCAACGCGGGGGGCCAACGTCCTGACTTTC. Translation: CASSTLSTRGANVLTF.